Presented here are 14 T cell receptor beta chains from one specimen sequenced in a study of cytomegalovirus exposure and HLA in healthy donors. It was with 60 Vbeta and 13 Jbeta primers that the PCR ran. TCRdb keeps only in-frame clones here, not all; method: immunoSEQ multiplex PCR. Among some 160,000 clones listed, approximately 81% were seen once. Sequences were obtained from PBMCs. The receptor source for this set is a young man in good health and CMV-seropositive.

The chain couples TRBV7-9 to TRBJ2-2, with 12 bases fitting TRBD2. CDR1 and CDR2 (germline): SEHNR, FQNEAQ (reference sequence). The CDR3 has 14 amino acids. Losses at the gene ends were 8 bases for V and 8 bases for J; bases not matched to a gene: 6. The CDR3 here is CASHLAGGLGELFF. CDR3 sequence (DNA): TGTGCCAGCCATCTAGCGGGAGGGCTGGGGGAGCTGTTTTTT.

In the case of this clone: The junction and the germline gene differ at one end; a read error may be behind it. The rearrangement uses TRBV7-9 and TRBJ1-2; D not resolved. Germline V gene sequence: CDR1 SEHNR, CDR2 FQNEAQ (reference sequence). CDR3 size: 15 residues. The chain's CDR3 is CSSSLIPDINYGYTF. CDR3 coding DNA: TGTTCCAGCAGCTTAATCCCAGATATTAACTATGGCTACACCTTC.

A remark on this clone: One end of the junction is discordant with germline, which a read error may explain. This chain connects TRBV7-9 to TRBJ1-5; 9 nucleotides line up with TRBD1. Per the germline V gene, CDR1 is SEHNR and CDR2 is FQNEAQ (reference sequence). This CDR3 spans 17 amino acids. The CDR3 sequence: CSSSLWTGEYGNQPQHF. Here the CDR3 DNA reads TGTTCCAGCAGCTTGTGGACAGGGGAATATGGCAATCAGCCCCAGCATTTT. Looking up the rest from reference TRBV7-9 and TRBJ1-5 gives the full variable domain: DTGVSQNPRHKITKRGQNVTFRCDPISEHNRLYWYRQTLGQGPEFLTYFQNEAQLEKSRLLSDRFSAERPKGSFSTLEIQRTEQGDSAMYLCSSSLWTGEYGNQPQHFGDGTRLSIL.

This sequence joins TRBV14 and TRBJ2-3; TRBD2 matches at 7 bases. The CDR3 runs 15 residues. The germline gives CDR1 SGHDN, CDR2 FVKESK. V lost 1 base, J lost 0 bases, and 1 base stayed unmatched. The CDR3 loop is CASSQGSGSTDTQYF. The CDR3 nucleotides read TGTGCCAGCAGCCAAGGTAGCGGGAGCACAGATACGCAGTATTTT.

The V and J genes are TRBV6-5 and TRBJ1-5; the D is unclear. V lost 6 bases, J lost 4 bases, and 10 bases lay in between. The CDR3 has 13 amino acids. From germline, CDR1 is MNHEY and CDR2 SVGAGI. The CDR3 reads CASRSSGNQPQHF. The CDR3 DNA is TGTGCCAGCAGGTCAAGCGGAAATCAGCCCCAGCATTTT.

This chain connects TRBV9 to TRBJ2-3; maybe TRBD2 (6 bases). V gave up 0 bases and J gave up 6 bases, with 14 bases separating them. The CDR3 sequence is 15 residues long. Germline values: CDR1 SGDLS, CDR2 YYNGEE. The CDR3 DNA sequence: TGTGCCAGCAGCGTAGAGTGGGGGGATACGGATACGCAGTATTTT. Translated: CASSVEWGDTDTQYF.

This clone showed up just once. The chain couples TRBV29-1 to TRBJ2-6; 9 positions agree with TRBD1. V shed 6 bases and J 3 bases; nucleotides not matched to a gene: 3. Germline V gives CDR1 SQVTM, CDR2 ANQGSEA. This CDR3 contains 14 residues. The CDR3 reads CSVGTGFGANVLTF. The CDR3 DNA reads TGCAGCGTGGGGACAGGGTTTGGGGCCAACGTCCTGACTTTC. Based on the CDR3 plus reference TRBV29-1 and TRBJ2-6, the full variable domain is SAVISQKPSRDICQRGTSLTIQCQVDSQVTMMFWYRQQPGQSLTLIATANQGSEATYESGFVIDKFPISRPNLTFSTLTVSNMSPEDSSIYLCSVGTGFGANVLTFGAGSRLTVL.

This rearrangement joins TRBV7-8 to TRBJ2-3; TRBD1 matches 7 bases. Germline-derived CDR1 and CDR2 are SGHVS and FQNEAQ. Germline trimming cut 2 bases from V and 1 base from J; bases unmatched to any gene: 6. The CDR3 is 16 amino acids. The CDR3 sequence is CASSLPRDSGTDTQYF. DNA of the CDR3: TGTGCCAGCAGCTTACCCCGGGACAGTGGCACAGATACGCAGTATTTT.

J is TRBJ2-3 and V is TRBV27; tentatively, D is TRBD2 (5 bases). CDR3 size: 16 residues. The germline V and J ends were trimmed by 4 bases and 5 bases, with 19 bases remaining between them. CDR1 is MNHEY, CDR2 SMNVEV, per germline (reference sequence). The CDR3 DNA sequence: TGTGCCAGCAGTTCCCTCGGGGTGGTAAGAAAAGATACGCAGTATTTT. It encodes CASSSLGVVRKDTQYF.

The genes are TRBV10-3 and TRBJ2-4; D not certain. Germline CDR1 ENHRY, CDR2 SYGVKD. Between the trimmed V and J ends, which lost 2 bases and 0 bases, there was a span of 8 bases. There are 15 residues in the CDR3. The CDR3 DNA is TGTGCCATCAGTGAGGACAACCTAGCCAAAAACATTCAGTACTTC. Protein: CAISEDNLAKNIQYF.

V and J are TRBV9 and TRBJ1-2; possibly TRBD1 for D (6 bases). The CDR3 loop spans 14 amino acids. Germline V gene data show CDR1 as SGDLS and CDR2 as YYNGEE. V shed 5 bases and J shed 7 bases, with 18 bases lying between them. The chain's CDR3 is CASSFTGSGFGYTF. CDR3 sequence (DNA): TGTGCCAGCAGTTTCACAGGGAGCGGTTTTGGCTACACCTTC.

This rearrangement joins TRBV6-1 to TRBJ2-3; 9 nucleotides line up with TRBD2. The V segment lost 0 bases and the J segment 1 base; nucleotides outside the gene matches: 2. Germline lookup yields CDR1 MNHNS and CDR2 SASEGT. CDR3 size: 16 residues. The CDR3 here is CASSEARLAGTDTQYF. For the CDR3, the DNA is TGTGCCAGCAGTGAAGCCAGACTAGCGGGCACAGATACGCAGTATTTT.

The chain joins TRBV10-3 to TRBJ1-1, with TRBD1 as a possible D gene (6 bases). The CDR3 covers 14 residues. V lost 2 bases and J lost 0, with 7 bases in between. CDR1 ENHRY and CDR2 SYGVKD come from the germline V gene. The CDR3 here is CAISEDRLNTEAFF. As DNA, the CDR3 is TGTGCCATCAGTGAGGACAGGTTGAACACTGAAGCTTTCTTT.

This clone has just a few counts. The chain carries TRBV6-5 and TRBJ2-7; possibly TRBD1 for D (5 bases). Looked up from germline, CDR1 is MNHEY and CDR2 is SVGAGI. This CDR3 is built from 14 residues. Trimming pared 6 bases from V and 2 bases from J, leaving 14 bases between. This CDR3 reads CASRKMGLAYEQYF. In DNA form, the CDR3 reads TGTGCCAGCAGAAAAATGGGGCTAGCCTACGAGCAGTACTTC.